A single sample is the source of the 18 T cell receptor beta chains below, sequenced in a study of blood T cell repertoires in COVID-19. The table came from immunoSEQ multiplex PCR; TCRdb's copy has only in-frame clones and leaves some out. The sample records 250,000 to 400,000 clones, about nine tenths being singletons. The sequencing input was peripheral blood. Receptors were obtained from a woman in her 30s with COVID-19, enrolled during active disease.

DNA of the CDR3: TGTGCCATCAGGTCCGAGCGGGTCTACTACGAGCAGTACTTC. This gives the protein CAIRSERVYYEQYF. The chain employs TRBV10-3 and TRBJ2-7, with a weak D call TRBD2 (6 bases). Deletions cut 6 bases from V and 3 bases from J, with 15 bases between. Germline CDR1 and CDR2: ENHRY and SYGVKD. The CDR3 consists of 14 residues.

This clone occurred once. The chain combines TRBV27 with TRBJ2-7, with a tentative D call TRBD2 (7 bases). This CDR3 has 16 residues. Germline values: CDR1 MNHEY, CDR2 SMNVEV (reference sequence). V dropped 2 bases and J dropped 6 bases, with 20 bases sitting between them. CDR3 loop: CASSLKETGGRGEQYF. CDR3 in DNA: TGTGCCAGCAGTTTAAAGGAGACAGGTGGGAGGGGCGAGCAGTACTTC.

The V and J genes are TRBV12-5 and TRBJ2-7, with 7 positions matching TRBD1. The length of the CDR3 is 15 residues. Germline CDR1 is LGHNT and CDR2 is FRNRAP. With V trimmed by 0 bases and J by 4 bases, 6 bases remained unmatched. CDR3 coding DNA: TGTGCTAGTGGTTTGGTAGGGACAGCTTATTACGAGCAGTACTTC. It is translated as CASGLVGTAYYEQYF.

For the CDR3, the DNA is TGTGCCAGCAGTGAAGCGGTGGGAGGGCTTGGCTATGGCTACACCTTC. Protein sequence: CASSEAVGGLGYGYTF. This chain connects TRBV2 to TRBJ1-2, with unresolved D. Germline V gives CDR1 SNHLY, CDR2 FYNNEI. The CDR3 has 16 amino acids. V gave up 0 bases and J gave up 4 bases, with 15 bases separating them.

The chain combines TRBV28 with TRBJ2-4; 9 bases are a match to TRBD1. This CDR3 comprises 15 residues. The germline gives CDR1 MDHEN, CDR2 SYDVKM. V lost 6 bases and J lost 0; bases outside the gene matches: 3. CDR3 loop: CASRQGALAKNIQYF. The CDR3 nucleotides read TGTGCCAGCAGACAGGGGGCTCTAGCCAAAAACATTCAGTACTTC.

The chain couples TRBV29-1 to TRBJ1-2; 7 nucleotides align to TRBD1. The CDR3 is 13 residues long. V trimming: 0 bases; J trimming: 8 bases; junction bases outside the gene matches: 6. Germline-derived CDR1 and CDR2 are SQVTM and ANQGSEA. In DNA form, the CDR3 reads TGCAGCGTTGAAGATTTAGGGGGCGGAGGCTACACCTTC. It yields the protein CSVEDLGGGGYTF. The variable domain in full, completed from reference TRBV29-1 and TRBJ1-2, reads SAVISQKPSRDICQRGTSLTIQCQVDSQVTMMFWYRQQPGQSLTLIATANQGSEATYESGFVIDKFPISRPNLTFSTLTVSNMSPEDSSIYLCSVEDLGGGGYTFGSGTRLTVV.

The J gene is TRBJ2-6, the V gene TRBV19; D gene ambiguous. Trimming shortened V by 5 bases and J by 0 bases, and 14 bases separated the two germline ends. The germline gives CDR1 LNHDA, CDR2 SQIVND (reference sequence). The CDR3 runs to 17 residues. The CDR3 is CASSQALGASGANVLTF. CDR3 nucleotides: TGTGCCAGTAGTCAGGCCCTGGGTGCCTCTGGGGCCAACGTCCTGACTTTC.

The V call is TRBV6-5, the J call TRBJ1-5; D ambiguous. V was pared by 6 bases and J by 5 bases, with 14 bases between. Germline loops: CDR1 MNHEY, CDR2 SVGAGI. The CDR3 runs 14 residues. The CDR3 spells CASSPRAGDQPQHF. The CDR3 DNA is TGTGCCAGCAGCCCGCGGGCCGGGGATCAGCCCCAGCATTTT.

V is TRBV28 and J is TRBJ2-5, with a possible D match to TRBD1 (6 bases). Germline assignment: CDR1 MDHEN and CDR2 SYDVKM. Trimming cost V 7 bases and J 4 bases, with 19 bases left between them. This CDR3 has 15 residues. The CDR3 nucleotides are TGTGCCAGCAATTTGAGAGGGGGTAGGGGAGAGACCCAGTACTTC. This sequence encodes CASNLRGGRGETQYF.

The genes are TRBV15 and TRBJ2-2, with a possible D match to TRBD1 (5 bases). V shed 0 bases and J shed 3 bases, with 8 bases lying between them. CDR1 and CDR2 from the germline V gene are LNHNV and YYDKDF (reference sequence). The CDR3 is 15 residues long. This CDR3 is CATSRDAGYTGELFF. CDR3 bases: TGTGCCACCAGCAGAGATGCAGGGTACACCGGGGAGCTGTTTTTT.

J is TRBJ2-2 and V is TRBV5-1; 7 nucleotides line up with TRBD2. Germline V gene lookup returns CDR1 SGHRS and CDR2 YFSETQ. The CDR3 loop spans 14 amino acids. With V trimmed by 7 bases and J by 1 base, 4 bases remained unmatched. The CDR3 loop is CASGPGGNTGELFF. CDR3 DNA sequence: TGCGCCAGCGGACCGGGAGGGAACACCGGGGAGCTGTTTTTT.

V usage is TRBV3-1 (or the pseudogene TRBV3-2) and J usage is TRBJ1-4; TRBD1 might be the D (5 bases). V was trimmed by 4 bases and J by 8 bases, leaving 17 bases between them. The CDR3 covers 15 residues. The germline gives CDR1 LGHDT, CDR2 YNNKEL (reference sequence). The CDR3 loop is CASSPTYPKGEKLFF. For the CDR3, the DNA is TGTGCCAGCAGCCCTACGTATCCGAAGGGGGAAAAACTGTTTTTT.

This sequence joins TRBV15 and TRBJ1-5; possible D gene TRBD1, 5 bases. The V and J ends lost 8 bases and 0 bases respectively, with 14 bases between them. CDR3 length: 15 residues. Germline V gene data show CDR1 as LNHNV and CDR2 as YYDKDF (reference sequence). CDR3 region: CATQQGMISNQPQHF. CDR3 nucleotide sequence: TGTGCCACCCAGCAGGGTATGATTAGCAATCAGCCCCAGCATTTT.

Comment on this clone: The junction does not match germline at one end; this may be a read error. V gene TRBV6-1 combines with J gene TRBJ2-3; possible D gene TRBD1, 6 bases. The CDR3 is made up of 13 amino acids. The V gene's germline CDR1 is MNHNS and CDR2 SASEGT. The CDR3 loop is CASREGGADTQYF. The CDR3 coding sequence is TGTGCCAGCAGAGAAGGGGGAGCAGATACGCAGTATTTT.

The chain is built from TRBV27 and TRBJ2-3, with TRBD1 identical over 9 bases. The germline gives CDR1 MNHEY, CDR2 SMNVEV (reference sequence). After removal of 2 bases from V and 6 bases from J, the junction contained 15 bases not matched to a gene. The CDR3 length is 18 residues. CDR3 region: CASSLMGTGIPQADTQYF. CDR3 nucleotides: TGTGCCAGCAGTTTAATGGGGACAGGGATACCTCAGGCCGATACGCAGTATTTT.

This chain joins TRBV3-1 (or the pseudogene TRBV3-2) and TRBJ1-4; 8 bases align to TRBD1. The germline V gene has CDR1 LGHDT and CDR2 YNNKEL (reference sequence). V gave up 4 bases and J gave up 6 bases; unmatched junction bases: 4. This CDR3 spans 14 amino acids. This CDR3 is CASSPRTGYEKLFF. CDR3 coding DNA: TGTGCCAGCAGCCCCCGGACAGGGTATGAAAAACTGTTTTTT.

Concerning this clone: Different DNA sequences within this sample yield the same CDR3. The chain couples TRBV18 to TRBJ2-3; TRBD2 is a possible D gene (5 bases). The germline gives CDR1 KGHSH, CDR2 LQKENI. V lost 1 base, J lost 6 bases, and 5 bases lay in between. This CDR3 has 12 amino acids. The CDR3 region is CASSPLADTQYF. As DNA, the CDR3 is TGTGCCAGCTCACCACTAGCGGATACGCAGTATTTT.

CDR3 region: CASSLAGERGEYEQYF. In nucleotides, the CDR3 is TGCGCCAGCAGCTTGGCCGGTGAGCGGGGGGAATACGAGCAGTACTTC. The rearrangement uses TRBV5-1 and TRBJ2-7; 9 nucleotides agree with TRBD2. Trimming cost V 0 bases and J 4 bases; bases outside gene matches: 8. The CDR3 has 16 residues. Germline V gene sequence: CDR1 SGHRS, CDR2 YFSETQ.